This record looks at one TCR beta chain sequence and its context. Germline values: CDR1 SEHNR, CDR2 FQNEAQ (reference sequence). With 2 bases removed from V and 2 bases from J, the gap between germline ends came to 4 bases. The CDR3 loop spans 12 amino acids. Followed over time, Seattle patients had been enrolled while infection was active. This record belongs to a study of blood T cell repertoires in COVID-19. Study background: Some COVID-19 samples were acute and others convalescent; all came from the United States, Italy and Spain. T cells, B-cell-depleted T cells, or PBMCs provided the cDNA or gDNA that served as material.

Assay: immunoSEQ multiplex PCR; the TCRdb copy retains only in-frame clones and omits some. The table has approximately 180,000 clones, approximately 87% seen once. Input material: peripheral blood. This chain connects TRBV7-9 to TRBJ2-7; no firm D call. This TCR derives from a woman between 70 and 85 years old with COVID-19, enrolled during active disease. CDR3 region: CASSLYTYEQYF. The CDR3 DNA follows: TGTGCCAGCAGCTTATACACCTACGAGCAGTACTTC.